This T cell receptor (beta chain) was sequenced for a study of blood T cell repertoires in COVID-19 (dated by TCRdb to 2019 to 2021). Looking at the study overall: Samples covering the acute and convalescent phases of COVID-19 were provided by collaborators in the United States, Italy and Spain. The prospective study material was composed of cDNA or gDNA derived from T cells, B-cell-depleted T cells, or PBMCs. Deeply sampled blood TCRbeta repertoires from subjects exposed to, actively infected with, or recovered from COVID-19 were included in the dataset. The repertoires were made available in a free public database intended to serve as a resource for research on the immune response to SARS-CoV-2. Samples were obtained from the ongoing ImmuneRACE study (first 160 participants) and from some 1,200 subjects provided by 6 global collaborators. Sample metadata almost always included a de-identified subject ID, COVID-19 status, age in years and sex. Where HLA class I and class II types were available, the types were taken from metadata supplied by the sample provider, not from assay-based typing. What the study reported, not specific to this receptor: Clinical and demographic metadata were provided uncurated, with the amount varying by source and participant.

As concerns this clone: Its cognate antigen has yet to be identified. Base qualities are not recorded, but no much larger clone differs from it by a single base.

TCRbeta CDR3 regions were amplified from genomic DNA by means of the immunoSEQ Assay, a bias-controlled multiplex PCR. Concerning the study's data processing: The number of nucleated cells in each sample was estimated by amplification of reference gene primers within the assay. Sequence reads were collapsed and filtered to measure the absolute abundance of every unique TCRbeta CDR3 rearrangement. For each sample, productive Simpson clonality was calculated as the square root of Simpson's diversity index across productive rearrangements. TCRdb obtained this table from immuneACCESS and retained in-frame rearrangements with V and J assigned. These tables miss some clones; where compared with another copy, unresolved V genes account for less than half of the shortfall, and the remainder is unexplained. V and J calls and clone size come straight from that table; D and trimming were deduced from the DNA. The sample data list about 210,000 clones, and about nine tenths of these were observed just once. The biggest ten clones account for around 1.7% of the sample.

Whole blood was collected in K2EDTA tubes by collaborating institutions according to the institutions' own protocols. For TCRbeta analysis, collaborator samples were shipped as frozen whole blood, as isolated PBMCs, or as DNA extracted from either sample type. The sequenced sample was peripheral blood. This sequence originates from a man younger than 30 with active or convalescent COVID-19.

The CDR3: CASGASGTQYF. The DNA reads as follows: TGTGCCAGCGGGGCTAGCGGGACGCAGTATTTT. The chain joins TRBV12-3 or TRBV12-4 to TRBJ2-3; the central 8 bases match TRBD2. Its CDR3 holds 11 amino acids, cysteine through phenylalanine. Here the CDR3 DNA is all that survives: 33 bases in frame from base 1. The germline V and J ends show losses of 8 bases and 9 bases respectively, and no gene match explains 4 bases of the junction.